This T cell receptor (beta chain) is drawn from a study of T cells after yellow fever vaccination. Germline CDR1 reads SEHNR; CDR2 reads FQNEAQ (reference sequence). The CDR3 length is 14 residues. The V end lost 4 bases, the J end lost 12 bases, and 19 bases lay between the germline ends. TCRdb re-called the 5' RACE reads with MiXCR, one entry per CDR3 protein. The table lists some 23,000 distinct CDR3 sequences, around 3.3% of them singletons. Study-level points and caveats: A large majority of primary-vaccination clones showed up again after the booster (approximately 96% CD4, around 90% CD8).

This clonotype was counted at least ten times. The receptor was isolated from a man aged 18 to 29 who received the YFV17D yellow fever vaccine. Sequencing was performed on PBMCs, either bulk or a sorted T-cell subset (CD4+, CD8+, memory, or dextramer-sorted; not recorded which), taken 35 to 50 days after the first yellow fever vaccination. The chain recombines TRBV7-9 with TRBJ2-1; no reliable D call. The CDR3 protein is CASSSSKNRVGQFF. Written as DNA, the CDR3 is TGTGCCAGCAGCTCATCAAAGAACCGGGTAGGGCAGTTCTTC.